This T cell receptor beta chain was captured by sequencing in a study of T cell clones after liver transplantation. Overall study: Graft-donor-reactive sequences were compared with third-party-reactive TCRbeta sequences from pre-transplant mixed lymphocyte reactions. Findings and limits, study-wide: Circulating graft-donor-reactive CD4 TCRbeta sequences fell significantly post-transplant in most of the 8 subjects. These preliminary findings come from unstandardized post-transplant sampling times.

Sorting of unstimulated PBMCs yielded separate CD3+CD4+ and CD3+CD8+ fractions. Notes on this clone: Its specificity is unknown.

The repertoire was sequenced with immunoSEQ multiplex PCR; TCRdb's copy has only in-frame clones and lacks some. The sample carries roughly 120,000 clones, roughly nine tenths recorded once. CDR1 is MNHNY and CDR2 is SVGAGI in the germline V gene (reference sequence). The CDR3 totals 13 residues. Trimming shortened V by 7 bases and J by 2 bases, and 12 bases separated the two germline ends. Sequenced here: CD4+ T cells from blood, sampled 12 months after liver transplant. This TCR came from a human patient who received a liver transplant. Some T cells here may be from the graft donor. This sequence joins TRBV6-6 and TRBJ2-7; D not certain. The CDR3 loop is CASNLGKTYEQYF. CDR3 nucleotides: TGTGCCAGCAATTTAGGGAAAACCTACGAGCAGTACTTC.